The text below deals with one T cell receptor (beta chain). Its target is unknown. The table came from immunoSEQ multiplex PCR; TCRdb's copy has only in-frame clones and leaves some out. This table holds 40,000 to 60,000 clones, about three quarters found once. These data originate in a study of early stage breast cancer tumors. General observations from the study: Tumors had about 2.6-fold higher T cell density than normal breast. Blood repertoires resembled normal breast more than tumor. Commonly generated sequences made up most enriched TCRB sequences shared between patients. Chain pairing and CD4, CD8 or FOXP3 expression were not captured.

V was trimmed by 3 bases and J by 3 bases, leaving 14 bases between them. The germline V gene has CDR1 SQVTM and CDR2 ANQGSEA. This CDR3 spans 14 amino acids. V gene TRBV29-1 combines with J gene TRBJ1-2; a weak D match, TRBD1 (6 bases). This clonotype was obtained from a person aged 35-50 years with breast cancer. Source material: blood. The CDR3 reads CSVERWGPDYGYTF. The CDR3 coding sequence is TGCAGCGTTGAGCGGTGGGGGCCGGACTATGGCTACACCTTC.